This TCR beta chain originates from a study of memory CD4+ T cells and cytomegalovirus serostatus. At the level of the study: Of the healthy Belgian adults, 9 were CMV seropositive and about two dozen seronegative. Overall study results and limits: CD4+ memory repertoires contained about 40% of the roughly 160 reported CMV TCRbeta sequences.

Authors' data handling: Out-of-frame sequences were removed, leaving about 2.2 million distinct TCRbeta sequences. Sequenced by immunoSEQ multiplex PCR; TCRdb stores in-frame clones only, minus some. V and J calls and clone size follow that table, whereas D and trimming were derived from the DNA. This repertoire shows 40,000 to 50,000 clones, 76% found once; its top ten account for about 1.9%. On this clone: Its cognate antigen is unknown. One junction end disagrees with the germline gene, perhaps due to a read error.

Single viable CD3+CD4+CD8-CD45RO+ cells were sorted as the memory CD4+ T cells. CDR1 and CDR2 (germline): MDHEN, SYDVKM. CDR3 size: 16 residues. The clonotype comes from an adult in good health and CMV-seronegative. Sequenced material: memory CD4+ T cells from blood. V gene TRBV28 combines with J gene TRBJ2-1; possibly TRBD1 for D (6 bases). CDR3 coding DNA: TGTGCCAGCAGTTTAAATCGCGGACAGAGGCACAATGGGCAGTTCTTC. Translated, it gives CASSLNRGQRHNGQFF.